This entry describes one T cell receptor (beta chain). The clone's antigen remains unknown. Base qualities are not recorded, but no much larger clone differs from it by a single base. Peripheral blood CD8+ and CD4+ T cells from healthy donors, Susac syndrome patients and multiple sclerosis patients were profiled using high-throughput TCR beta sequencing. The healthy donors served as controls matched for age and sex. Bulk CD8+ and CD4+ T cells were purified magnetically by negative isolation, whereas CD8+ TEMRA cells were enriched by FACS. Blood was drawn into EDTA tubes, processed within 24 hours, and PBMCs were isolated by density gradient centrifugation. PBMCs intended for TCR sequencing were cryopreserved in liquid nitrogen and thawed later in a water bath at 37 degrees C. The sorted or isolated CD4+, CD8+ and CD8+ TEMRA cells reached a purity of at least 90%. RNA was extracted using the RNeasy kit, and about 0.5 to 1 ug of the RNA was reverse transcribed with random hexamers. The immunoSEQ multiplex PCR assay, covering 54 Vbeta and 13 Jbeta segments, was used to amplify TCR beta CDR3 regions. PCR amplification bias was corrected using a synthetic template baseline for primer optimization and computational correction. The published analysis was carried out like this. Reads were assigned to V, D and J genes according to IMGT and analyzed in immunoSEQ Analyzer, with only productive sequences retained. To calculate clonality, Shannon entropy was normalized by log2 of the number of productive unique sequences and then subtracted from one. For each patient and control, public and private clones were evaluated among the 100 most prevalent clones. A clone was defined as Susac-specific if it was absent from the healthy and MS cohorts, from about 1,100 published viral clones and from other ImmuneACCESS disease sequences. TCRdb reprocessed the public reads (quality trimming at Q25 with fastp, clone calling with MiXCR) and kept in-frame beta chains. Rows with one shared CDR3 protein collapse into an entry with the most common genes and DNA. What appears here as the V and J calls and clone size reflects TCRdb's work, not the paper's. This sample gives some 180,000 distinct CDR3 sequences in total; about 95% of them show up just once. The ten top clones hold less than 0.12% of the sample.

These data belong to a study of CD8 T cells in Susac syndrome (dated by TCRdb to between 2018 and 2020). Context from the whole study: Whether CD8+ T cell activation and differentiation in Susac syndrome was antigen driven was tested using repertoire sequencing.

Study-level results and caveats: The TCR sequencing and HLA analysis was acknowledged to have included a relatively small number of individuals.

The trim is 2 bases for V and 13 bases for J, with a gap of 18 bases between the germline ends. From the germline V gene, CDR1 is SNHLY and CDR2 is FYNNEI. The CDR3 has 14 amino acids, counting the end cysteine and phenylalanine. The CDR3 DNA has 42 bases and is translated from base 1. The chain couples TRBV2 to TRBJ2-1; the D gene is possibly TRBD1 or TRBD2, each agreeing over 6 bases. The TCR was taken from a human donor in good health. The specimen was CD4+ T cells from PBMCs. The nucleotide sequence is TGTGCCAGCAGTGAAACCCGGGCCGGGGGCGGACAGTTCTTC. Translated, it reads CASSETRAGGGQFF.